Listed below are T cell receptor beta chains from one sample, sequenced in a study of blood T cell repertoires in COVID-19. Sequencing was performed with immunoSEQ multiplex PCR; in TCRdb, only in-frame clones are kept and a portion is missing. The sample lists fewer than 80,000 clones; 80% to 90% were seen once. The sample taken for sequencing was peripheral blood. All receptors derive from an elderly man with COVID-19, enrolled during active disease. Both conserved end residues are trimmed from each CDR3. Clone size, where shown, is once, few, many, or a class for clones that have expanded.

-	TRBV18	TRBJ1-3	ASSRDRAENTIY
-	TRBV7-2	TRBJ1-6	ASSLWDRGESPLH
-	TRBV3-1/TRBV3-2	TRBJ1-4	ASSLAGDEKLF
few	TRBV2	TRBJ2-1	ASSGTGYVEQF
-	TRBV19	TRBJ1-4	ASTLHTSPTNEKLF
-	TRBV7-2	TRBJ2-7	ASSLNIVPYEQY
-	TRBV7-7	TRBJ2-2	ASSKGGSHTGELF
-	TRBV28	TRBJ1-5	ASSSPPRIKPQH
-	TRBV5-6	TRBJ2-7	ASSHDPGDNEQY
-	TRBV7-8	TRBJ1-1	ASRTLGRQNTEAF
-	TRBV19	TRBJ1-5	ASSTQGAKGNQPQH
-	TRBV19	TRBJ2-1	ASSGGDYNEQF
-	TRBV6-5	TRBJ1-2	ASSLTGAYGYT
-	TRBV9	TRBJ1-2	ASTGNGYT
-	TRBV6-6	TRBJ2-3	ASYIGGLSTDTQY
once	TRBV18	TRBJ1-5	ATHRGQAIRNQPQH